This T cell receptor beta chain is drawn from a study of shared clonotypes between healthy human individuals. Study context: Each donor's CD4 naive and CD4 memory cells filled three plates apiece, CD8 naive two, and CD8 memory one.

Tens of thousands of T cell genomes (approximately 0.2 ug DNA) went into each sorted-subset replicate. Generated by immunoSEQ multiplex PCR, the TCRdb table keeps only in-frame clones and is missing some. The sample shows 2 million to 2.5 million clones, 90% to 97% of them seen only once. In germline, CDR1 is MDHEN, CDR2 SYDVKM. V lost 6 bases and J 1 base, leaving 16 bases between the germline ends. The CDR3 is made up of 15 amino acids. Note on this clone: As yet, its antigen is unknown.

General observations from the study: Sampling covered nothing but blood. Tissue TCR repertoires likely differ from those found in blood.

The chain carries TRBV28 and TRBJ2-7; TRBD1 might be the D (5 bases). The source material was naive CD4+ T cells sorted from blood. Stated subset: CD45RA+ positively selected. The clonotype comes from a man younger than 35 in good health. The CDR3 bases are TGTGCCAGCAGAAAGAACCCAGGGTTTTCCTACGAGCAGTACTTC. It specifies CASRKNPGFSYEQYF.